This TCR beta chain was retrieved from a study of T cell repertoires in cytomegalovirus infection. Background on the study: Use of recently identified HLA-C-restricted and well-studied HLA-B-restricted CMV epitopes was part of the study. CMV infection and matching HLA type were both indicated by public TCR beta signatures. Whole-study findings and limits: The ex vivo response was dominated by HLA-C-restricted CMV-specific TCR beta clonotypes. Cumulated frequencies of public TCR beta families served to identify carriers of CMV plus the relevant HLA.

This CDR3 spans 10 amino acids. V gave up 4 bases and J gave up 6 bases, with 0 bases separating them. TCRdb recomputed calls from the reads with MiXCR, one row per CDR3 protein. This table has about 890,000 distinct CDR3 sequences, around 30% appearing once. This clonotype was seen at least ten times. Its specificity is unknown. The sequence was collected from a human donor in good health (CMV status not recorded). Some clones in this sample may be carry-over from other donors' samples. The sequencing used cultured CD8+ T cells from PBMCs, collected from culture after CMV antigen stimulation. The chain carries TRBV12-3 or TRBV12-4 and TRBJ2-2; D gene uncertain. This chain's CDR3 is CASSSGELFF. The CDR3 region has the DNA TGTGCCAGCAGTTCCGGGGAGCTGTTTTTT.